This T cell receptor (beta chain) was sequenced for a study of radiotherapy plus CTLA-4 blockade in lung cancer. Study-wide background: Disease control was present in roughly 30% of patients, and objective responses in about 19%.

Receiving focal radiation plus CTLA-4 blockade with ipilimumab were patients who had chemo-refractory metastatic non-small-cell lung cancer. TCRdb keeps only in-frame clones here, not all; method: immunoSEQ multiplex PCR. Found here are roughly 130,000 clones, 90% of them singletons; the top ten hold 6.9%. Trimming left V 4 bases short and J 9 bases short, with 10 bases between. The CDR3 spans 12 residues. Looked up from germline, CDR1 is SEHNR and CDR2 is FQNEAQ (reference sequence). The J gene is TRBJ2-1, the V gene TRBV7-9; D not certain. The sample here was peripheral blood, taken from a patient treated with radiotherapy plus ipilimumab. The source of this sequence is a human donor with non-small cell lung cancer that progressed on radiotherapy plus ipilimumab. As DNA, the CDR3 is TGTGCCAGCAGCTCTAATGAAGGTGAGCAGTTCTTC. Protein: CASSSNEGEQFF.